This TCR beta chain comes out of a study of blood T cell repertoires in COVID-19. Turning to the study itself: The United States, Italy and Spain provided the acute and convalescent COVID-19 samples.

In this sample, this clone turned up once. The germline V and J ends were trimmed by 2 bases and 1 base, with 8 bases remaining between them. The germline CDR1 and CDR2 sequences are LNHDA and SQIVND (reference sequence). The CDR3 contains 14 residues. The protocol was immunoSEQ multiplex PCR, while the TCRdb copy is restricted to in-frame clones and leaves out a portion. The sample has about 200,000 clones; around 90% are singletons. The genes are TRBV19 and TRBJ1-1, with D unclear. The TCR originated in a man between 40 and 49 years old with acute or convalescent COVID-19. Material: peripheral blood. CDR3 nucleotides: TGTGCCAGTAGTATATTGGGCAAGAACACTGAAGCTTTCTTT. This gives the protein CASSILGKNTEAFF. The variable domain in full, with the rest retrieved from reference TRBV19 and TRBJ1-1, is DGGITQSPKYLFRKEGQNVTLSCEQNLNHDAMYWYRQDPGQGLRLIYYSQIVNDFQKGDIAEGYSVSREKKESFPLTVTSAQKNPTAFYLCASSILGKNTEAFFGQGTRLTVV.